This T cell receptor beta chain was sequenced in a study of T-cell memory formation after mild COVID-19. Study-level information: Clusters of TCRs were largely donor specific.

General study points: Day 15 to 85 contractors were CD4/CD8 balanced; later expanders leaned CD4+. The finding that pre-infection memory included some responding clones suggested that cross-reactive memory joined.

This clonotype was detected only a few times. The antigen is undetermined. TCR alpha and TCR beta cDNA libraries carrying sample barcodes and UMIs were produced by 5'RACE using constant-segment primers. MiXCR was run by TCRdb on the 5' RACE reads, yielding one entry per CDR3 protein. The data show a few hundred thousand distinct CDR3 sequences, roughly 8% seen once. The length of the CDR3 is 15 residues. CDR1 SGHVS and CDR2 FQNEAQ come from the germline V gene. The V and J ends lost 5 bases and 7 bases respectively, with 17 bases between them. The rearrangement joins TRBV7-8 to TRBJ2-2; D possibly corresponds to TRBD2 (6 bases). Sequencing was carried out using PBMCs or a T cell subset sorted from them (not recorded which). This sequence originates from a man younger than 35 who had mild COVID-19 (a few samples of this study predate the infection). Cell type and time point are not known. CDR3: CASSPSGGAFGELFF. The CDR3 coding sequence is TGTGCCAGCAGCCCCTCGGGCGGGGCGTTCGGGGAGCTGTTTTTT.